This T cell receptor (beta chain) was sequenced during a study of cytomegalovirus exposure and HLA in healthy donors. The CDR3 extends over 14 amino acids. Germline V gene data show CDR1 as LGHNT and CDR2 as FRNRAP. V gave up 1 base and J gave up 0 bases, with 4 bases separating them. Whole-study results and caveats: Generally TCR sequences proved uncommon, though certain public TCRs appeared in numerous donors. In an earlier analysis, in approximately 570 donors, most V segments appeared productive either ~90% or ~30% of the time. Later on, a genetic analysis was performed. It linked a missense variant in DCLRE1C with V- and J-gene trimming of TCR beta.

Comments on this clone: Its antigen is currently unknown.

PCR was performed using 60 Vbeta and 13 Jbeta primers. The method was immunoSEQ multiplex PCR; TCRdb's version includes in-frame clones alone and lacks a portion of them. The data contain under 130,000 clones, 66% of them singletons. This TCR derives from a woman in her forties or fifties in good health and CMV-seronegative. The V call is TRBV12-5, the J call TRBJ1-3; D gene unclear. Material for sequencing was PBMCs. The CDR3 DNA reads TGTGCTAGTGGTTTGGGAGACTCTGGAAACACCATATATTTT. Translated, it gives CASGLGDSGNTIYF.